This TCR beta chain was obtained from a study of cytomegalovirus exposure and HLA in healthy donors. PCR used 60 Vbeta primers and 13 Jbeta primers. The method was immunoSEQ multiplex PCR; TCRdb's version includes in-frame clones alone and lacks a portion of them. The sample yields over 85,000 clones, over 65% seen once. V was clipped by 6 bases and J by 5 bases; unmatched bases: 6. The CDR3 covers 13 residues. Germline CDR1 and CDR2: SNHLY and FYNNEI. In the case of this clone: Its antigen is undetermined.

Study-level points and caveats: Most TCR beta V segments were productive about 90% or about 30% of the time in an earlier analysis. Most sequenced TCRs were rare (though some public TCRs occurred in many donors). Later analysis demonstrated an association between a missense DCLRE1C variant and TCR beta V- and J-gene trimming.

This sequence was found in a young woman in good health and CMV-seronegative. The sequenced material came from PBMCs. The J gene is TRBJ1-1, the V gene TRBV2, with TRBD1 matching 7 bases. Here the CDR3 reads CASSSAGGTEAFF. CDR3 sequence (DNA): TGTGCCAGCAGCTCGGCAGGGGGGACTGAAGCTTTCTTT.